The 27 T cell receptor beta chains listed next were all sequenced from one sample in a study of blood T cells in healthy people across ages (dated by TCRdb to between 2014 and 2017). The library was built by means of 5' RACE. Data came from an Illumina HiSeq 2500. The second PCR ran for about 6 to 12 cycles and used a J-beta primer mix along with a sample-barcoded 5' primer. TCRdb reprocessing: public reads trimmed at Q25 with fastp, clones called with MiXCR, in-frame beta chains kept. CDR3 protein sequences are deduplicated, and each keeps its most common genes and DNA. The sample table contains 600,000 to 650,000 distinct CDR3 sequences; only one count was recorded for 58% of them. Around 37% of the sample belongs to the ten largest clones. Source material: blood. The source of these receptors is a man aged 60-69 years in good health.

This clonotype showed up many times. This chain links TRBV28 with TRBJ2-1, with 8 bases aligning to TRBD1. V lost 11 bases to trimming and J lost 5 bases; unmatched junction nucleotides: 8. The V gene's germline CDR1 is MDHEN and CDR2 SYDVKM. The CDR3 contains 13 residues. CDR3 nucleotides: TGTGCCGGAAAGACAGGGGCTAACAATGAGCAGTTCTTC. Translation gives CAGKTGANNEQFF. The entire variable domain, with the rest obtained from reference TRBV28 and TRBJ2-1, is as follows: DVKVTQSSRYLVKRTGEKVFLECVQDMDHENMFWYRQDPGLGLRLIYFSYDVKMKEKGDIPEGYSVSREKKERFSLILESASTNQTSMYLCAGKTGANNEQFFGPGTRLTVL.

This chain connects TRBV20-1 to TRBJ2-1, with 10 positions matching TRBD2. The CDR3 consists of 17 residues. Germline CDR1 and CDR2: DFQATT and SNEGSKA (reference sequence). The ends lost 0 bases at V and 1 base at J; junction bases unmatched: 6. The CDR3: CSARDLSGGGSYNEQFF. CDR3 bases: TGCAGTGCTAGAGATCTCAGCGGGGGGGGTTCCTACAATGAGCAGTTCTTC.

This clonotype was counted between two and nine times. The chain is built from TRBV6-1 and TRBJ1-4; 8 bases match TRBD1. Germline CDR1 MNHNS, CDR2 SASEGT. The junction had 7 bases not matched to a gene; V was cut back by 4 bases and J by 6 bases. The CDR3 runs 15 residues. The CDR3 reads CASSGPGGWDEKLFF. In nucleotides, the CDR3 is TGTGCCAGCAGTGGACCAGGGGGCTGGGATGAAAAACTGTTTTTT.

To note about this clonotype: The junction shows a germline mismatch at one end, possibly a read error. The V call is TRBV29-1, the J call TRBJ2-1; D may be TRBD1 or TRBD2 (5 bases each). From germline, CDR1 is SQVTM and CDR2 ANQGSEA. This CDR3 spans 12 amino acids. In DNA, the CDR3 is TGCAGTGCCGACGGGACCCACAAGGAGCAGTTCTTC. Translation: CSADGTHKEQFF.

In this sample, this clonotype turned up a few times. V usage is TRBV29-1 and J usage is TRBJ2-5; D might be TRBD1 (6 bases). V was pared by 2 bases and J by 5 bases, with 12 bases between. Germline CDR1 SQVTM, CDR2 ANQGSEA. This CDR3 contains 13 residues. Written as DNA, the CDR3 is TGCAGCGTTGAACAGGGGATAAGGGAGACCCAGTACTTC. It encodes CSVEQGIRETQYF.

CDR3 in amino acids: CASSRGRINQPQHF. CDR3 coding DNA: TGTGCCAGCAGCCGGGGACGGATCAATCAGCCCCAGCATTTT. This chain joins TRBV12-3 or TRBV12-4 and TRBJ1-5, with D possibly matching TRBD1 (5 bases). The germline V and J ends were trimmed by 6 bases and 3 bases, with 12 bases remaining between them. The CDR3 length is 14 residues.

This rearrangement joins TRBV5-1 to TRBJ1-2, with TRBD1 matching 8 bases. CDR3 length: 14 residues. The trim removed 4 bases at V and 6 bases at J, leaving 8 bases unmatched. Germline V gene data show CDR1 as SGHRS and CDR2 as YFSETQ. The CDR3 DNA sequence: TGCGCCAGCAGCGGCTGGACAGGGAGAGATGGCTACACCTTC. This translates into CASSGWTGRDGYTF.

The rearrangement links TRBV20-1 to TRBJ2-3; tentative D call: TRBD2 (7 bases). Trimming took off 4 bases at V and 5 bases at J, with 16 bases between the two ends. Germline-derived CDR1 and CDR2 are DFQATT and SNEGSKA (reference sequence). CDR3 size: 14 residues. CDR3 bases: TGCAGTGCTACAATTGGGGGGGCCGGAGATACGCAGTATTTT. It specifies CSATIGGAGDTQYF.

The chain carries TRBV5-6 and TRBJ2-1; 10 bases agree with TRBD2. CDR3 length: 16 amino acids. Trimming removed 2 bases from V and 3 bases from J; junction bases left unmatched: 5. Looked up from germline, CDR1 is SGHDT and CDR2 is YYEEEE. The CDR3 region is CASSFDLAGVYNEQFF. The CDR3 bases are TGTGCCAGCAGCTTCGATCTAGCGGGGGTCTACAATGAGCAGTTCTTC.

The chain carries TRBV29-1 and TRBJ1-2, with D unresolved. The CDR3 has 13 residues. Germline assignment: CDR1 SQVTM and CDR2 ANQGSEA. With 4 bases removed from V and 1 base from J, the gap between germline ends came to 10 bases. The CDR3 DNA follows: TGCAGCGTTGGTTCAGCCCATAACTATGGCTACACCTTC. Residues: CSVGSAHNYGYTF.

The V and J genes are TRBV12-3 or TRBV12-4 and TRBJ1-5, with D possibly matching TRBD1 (5 bases). Between the trimmed V and J ends, which lost 1 base and 2 bases, there was a span of 6 bases. This CDR3 is 14 amino acids long. In DNA form, the CDR3 reads TGTGCCAGCAGTTTAGAACAGGGCAATCAGCCCCAGCATTTT. It translates to CASSLEQGNQPQHF.

This clonotype was seen many times. The chain links TRBV10-2 to TRBJ2-5; no firm D call. This CDR3 contains 15 residues. Deletions cut 7 bases from V and 5 bases from J, with 20 bases between. Per germline, CDR1 WSHSY and CDR2 SAAADI. The CDR3 here is CASTLAPSVVETQYF. DNA of the CDR3: TGCGCCAGCACGCTCGCGCCCTCAGTCGTGGAGACCCAGTACTTC.

This clonotype was seen more than once but under ten times. This chain uses TRBV20-1 with TRBJ2-3, with 14 positions matching TRBD2. Trimming cost V 4 bases and J 9 bases; bases outside gene matches: 6. Per the germline V gene, CDR1 is DFQATT and CDR2 is SNEGSKA (reference sequence). This CDR3 has 14 amino acids. The CDR3 nucleotides are TGCAGTGCTATGAGGACTAGCGGGGGGCAGACGCAGTATTTT. This gives the protein CSAMRTSGGQTQYF.

The V call is TRBV27, the J call TRBJ2-5; D is possibly TRBD1 or TRBD2 (7 bases each). The better agreement between TRBJ2-7 and the DNA end casts doubt on the J call. Germline V gene sequence: CDR1 MNHEY, CDR2 SMNVEV (reference sequence). The CDR3 covers 14 residues. CDR3 protein: CASSSRLAGGEQYF. The CDR3 bases are TGTGCCAGCAGTTCTCGACTAGCAGGGGGCGAGCAGTACTTC.

The CDR3 here is CSASPSGANYGYTF. CDR3 in DNA: TGCAGCGCTTCACCCTCGGGGGCTAACTATGGCTACACCTTC. The gene calls are TRBV29-1 and TRBJ1-2, with a weak D call TRBD1 (5 bases). V was cut by 7 bases and J by 0 bases, with 15 bases left in between. Germline assignment: CDR1 SQVTM and CDR2 ANQGSEA. This CDR3 has 14 residues.

This rearrangement joins TRBV6-2 or TRBV6-3 to TRBJ2-5; TRBD2 matches 8 bases. Germline loops: CDR1 MNHEY, CDR2 SVGEGT. This CDR3 region has 15 residues. V lost 4 bases and J lost 2; bases outside the gene matches: 6. The CDR3 nucleotides are TGTGCCAGCAGTTCAGAGCGGGGGTTACAAGAGACCCAGTACTTC. Residues: CASSSERGLQETQYF.

Concerning this clonotype itself: The germline gene is not matched at one end of the junction; a read error may be the cause. This chain uses TRBV4-2 with TRBJ2-1; 11 positions match TRBD2. This CDR3 is 22 amino acids long. Germline CDR1 is LGHNA and CDR2 is YNFKEQ. Here the CDR3 reads CAGSQVGLAGGIGSLGQYEQFF. The CDR3 DNA is TGTGCCGGCAGCCAAGTAGGGCTAGCGGGGGGCATAGGGAGTCTGGGCCAGTATGAGCAGTTCTTC.

The chain combines TRBV3-1 with TRBJ1-4; perhaps TRBD1 as D (5 bases). Germline CDR1 reads LGHDT; CDR2 reads YNNKEL (reference sequence). The V end lost 0 bases, the J end lost 5 bases, and 7 bases lay between the germline ends. The CDR3 runs to 14 residues. In DNA form, the CDR3 reads TGTGCCAGCAGCCAAGACGGGGGGAATGAAAAACTGTTTTTT. Protein: CASSQDGGNEKLFF.

A few counts support this clonotype. The V and J genes are TRBV15 and TRBJ2-3; D is uncertain. V lost 0 bases, J lost 4 bases, and 8 bases lay in between. The germline gives CDR1 LNHNV, CDR2 YYDKDF (reference sequence). The CDR3 runs 14 residues. CDR3 sequence reads: CATSRDFGADTQYF. Here the CDR3 DNA reads TGTGCCACCAGCAGAGATTTCGGTGCAGATACGCAGTATTTT.

The chain carries TRBV27 and TRBJ2-4, with D possibly TRBD1 on 6 matching bases. The assigned J gene may be wrong: the sequence end matches TRBJ2-7 better. CDR1 and CDR2 (germline): MNHEY, SMNVEV (reference sequence). This CDR3 is 15 amino acids long. The CDR3 is CASSPQGTPAYEQYF. In nucleotides, the CDR3 is TGTGCCAGCAGTCCACAGGGCACGCCCGCCTACGAGCAGTACTTC.

This clonotype has a handful of counts. J is TRBJ2-5 and V is TRBV2; D unclear. Trimming removed 4 bases from V and 5 bases from J, with 8 bases in between. CDR3 length: 12 amino acids. Germline V gene data show CDR1 as SNHLY and CDR2 as FYNNEI. The CDR3 loop reads CASSAMGETQYF. The CDR3 DNA reads TGTGCCAGCAGTGCAATGGGCGAGACCCAGTACTTC.

The chain employs TRBV18 and TRBJ2-4; 8 bases line up with TRBD2. The V and J ends lost 2 bases and 3 bases, in that order; junction bases with no gene match: 9. Germline CDR1 is KGHSH and CDR2 is LQKENI. CDR3 length: 17 amino acids. CDR3 bases: TGTGCCAGCTCACCAATGAGTAGCGGGGCTAACAAAAACATTCAGTACTTC. Translated: CASSPMSSGANKNIQYF.

V is TRBV2 and J is TRBJ2-5; 8 bases map to TRBD1. CDR3 length: 15 amino acids. Trimming at V came to 8 bases and at J to 4 bases, leaving 12 bases not matched to a gene. CDR1 SNHLY and CDR2 FYNNEI come from the germline V gene. The CDR3 DNA reads TGTGCCAGCGGTTGGACAGGGATCGAAGGAGAGACCCAGTACTTC. Amino acid sequence: CASGWTGIEGETQYF.

Only a few counts were recorded for this clonotype. The chain links TRBV29-1 to TRBJ1-2; unclear D gene. CDR1 and CDR2 (germline): SQVTM, ANQGSEA. V shed 3 bases and J shed 3 bases, with 8 bases lying between them. The CDR3 totals 12 residues. The CDR3 DNA is TGCAGCGTTGACGAGGGAGACTATGGCTACACCTTC. This translates into CSVDEGDYGYTF.

Turning to this clonotype: An end of the junction does not agree with germline; a read error may underlie this. This CDR3 reads CAISESGATEETQYF. The CDR3 DNA reads as TGTGCCATCAGTGAGTCAGGGGCCACCGAAGAGACTCAGTACTTC. V gene TRBV10-3 combines with J gene TRBJ2-5; weak D call: TRBD1 (5 bases). Germline CDR1 and CDR2: ENHRY and SYGVKD. This CDR3 spans 15 amino acids.

This clonotype was counted between two and nine times. The V and J genes are TRBV3-1 and TRBJ1-1, with D hard to call. Deletions cut 1 base from V and 4 bases from J, with 4 bases between. CDR3 size: 12 residues. Germline V gene sequence: CDR1 LGHDT, CDR2 YNNKEL (reference sequence). The CDR3 sequence: CASSQVGTEAFF. The CDR3 bases are TGTGCCAGCAGCCAAGTCGGCACTGAAGCTTTCTTT. The entire variable domain, with the rest obtained from reference TRBV3-1 and TRBJ1-1, is as follows: DTAVSQTPKYLVTQMGNDKSIKCEQNLGHDTMYWYKQDSKKFLKIMFSYNNKELIINETVPNRFSPKSPDKAHLNLHINSLELGDSAVYFCASSQVGTEAFFGQGTRLTVV.

This clonotype is a singleton in its sample. The V and J genes are TRBV3-1 and TRBJ1-2; the D gene is possibly TRBD1 (5 bases). This CDR3 is 14 amino acids long. The V gene lost 1 base and the J gene lost 8 bases, with 14 bases spanning the gap. Germline CDR1 and CDR2: LGHDT and YNNKEL (reference sequence). The CDR3 sequence: CASSQGRQSSGYTF. CDR3 DNA: TGTGCCAGCAGCCAAGGAAGACAGTCCTCCGGCTACACCTTC.